Following are 20 T cell receptor beta chains from one sample sequenced in a study of CD8+ T cells in alopecia areata. In each case, RNA was isolated and then reverse transcribed into cDNA as the sequencing template. The repertoire was sequenced with immunoSEQ multiplex PCR; TCRdb's copy has only in-frame clones and lacks some. The sample contains over 150,000 clones, around 60% of which appear only once. The sample's treatment: oral pan-JAK inhibitor, 5-10 mg twice daily. The sequencing used CD4+ T cells sorted from blood, collected at week 24, from a patient treated with tofacitinib. Every receptor here comes from a human donor with alopecia areata.

This clone was seen only once. The chain is built from TRBV5-1 and TRBJ2-1; unclear D gene. The germline CDR1 and CDR2 sequences are SGHRS and YFSETQ. The CDR3 has 12 residues. V was pared by 4 bases and J by 8 bases, with 10 bases between. The DNA of the CDR3 is TGCGCCAGCAGCCGCTTCGGCGATGAGCAGTTCTTC. Its translation is CASSRFGDEQFF.

This clone was found a few times. This chain uses TRBV6-5 with TRBJ1-6, with a possible D match to TRBD1 (5 bases). Per the germline V gene, CDR1 is MNHEY and CDR2 is SVGAGI. Trimming took 2 bases from V and 4 from J, leaving 12 bases between them. The CDR3 sequence is 16 residues long. Here the CDR3 DNA reads TGTGCCAGCAGTTACGGGACGGGGGGATATAATTCACCCCTCCACTTT. Protein sequence: CASSYGTGGYNSPLHF.

A word on this clone: The sample has other DNA sequences that encode this CDR3 too. The J gene is TRBJ1-3, the V gene TRBV30, with 7 positions matching TRBD1. The CDR3 loop spans 14 amino acids. The germline V gene encodes CDR1 GTSNPN and CDR2 SVGIG (reference sequence). J gave up 0 bases and V 3 bases, and 2 bases lay outside the gene matches. DNA for the CDR3: TGTGCCTGGAGCCGGGACAGCTCTGGAAACACCATATATTTT. Protein: CAWSRDSSGNTIYF. The variable domain in full, completed from reference TRBV30 and TRBJ1-3, reads SQTIHQWPATLVQPVGSPLSLECTVEGTSNPNLYWYRQAAGRGLQLLFYSVGIGQISSEVPQNLSASRPQDRQFILSSKKLLLSDSGFYLCAWSRDSSGNTIYFGEGSWLTVV.

The V call is TRBV27, the J call TRBJ2-3; D call uncertain. V lost 4 bases and J lost 7, with 6 bases in between. CDR1 and CDR2 from the germline V gene are MNHEY and SMNVEV (reference sequence). The CDR3 loop spans 11 amino acids. The CDR3 spells CASSSMHTQYF. The CDR3 nucleotides are TGTGCCAGCAGTTCGATGCATACGCAGTATTTT.

This chain joins TRBV2 and TRBJ2-7; D might be TRBD1 (5 bases). The V end was cut by 1 base, the J end by 4 bases, with 17 bases between. Germline V gene lookup returns CDR1 SNHLY and CDR2 FYNNEI. The CDR3 is 16 amino acids. As DNA, the CDR3 is TGTGCCAGCAGTGAAGGTGTAAGGGGATCAGGATACGAGCAGTACTTC. Translated: CASSEGVRGSGYEQYF.

This clone was found a few times. The chain has TRBV29-1 and TRBJ2-7, with TRBD2 matching over 10 bases. Germline-derived CDR1 and CDR2 are SQVTM and ANQGSEA. The CDR3 runs to 14 residues. V gave up 2 bases and J gave up 6 bases; unmatched junction bases: 7. The CDR3 sequence is CSVESSGGVGEQYF. CDR3 sequence (DNA): TGCAGCGTTGAATCCAGCGGGGGGGTTGGCGAGCAGTACTTC.

V is TRBV14 and J is TRBJ1-1; D not certain. V was cut by 1 base and J by 2 bases, with 5 bases left in between. Germline V gene lookup returns CDR1 SGHDN and CDR2 FVKESK. The CDR3 spans 13 residues. CDR3 sequence: CASSQVPNTEAFF. The CDR3 bases are TGTGCCAGCAGCCAAGTCCCAAACACTGAAGCTTTCTTT.

This chain joins TRBV25-1 and TRBJ2-5, with D unresolved. CDR1 and CDR2 (germline): MGHDK, SYGVNS. The CDR3 spans 13 residues. With 2 bases removed from V and 5 bases from J, the gap between germline ends came to 9 bases. In DNA, the CDR3 is TGTGCCAGCAGTGAAGGTGGCCGTGAGACCCAGTACTTC. This translates into CASSEGGRETQYF.

The chain joins TRBV9 to TRBJ1-2; D might be TRBD1 (6 bases). CDR1 and CDR2 (germline): SGDLS, YYNGEE. The ends were cut back, 5 bases at V and 8 bases at J, with 19 bases in the middle. This CDR3 is 14 amino acids long. The CDR3: CASSRQTGLGGYTF. DNA of the CDR3: TGTGCCAGCAGTCGACAGACAGGCCTGGGGGGCTACACCTTC.

The J gene is TRBJ2-3, the V gene TRBV14; 8 bases agree with TRBD2. Germline V gene lookup returns CDR1 SGHDN and CDR2 FVKESK. The CDR3 consists of 15 residues. The V and J ends lost 1 base and 6 bases, in that order; junction bases with no gene match: 6. CDR3 amino acids: CASSQGGASGDTQYF. CDR3 sequence (DNA): TGTGCCAGCAGCCAAGGCGGGGCTAGCGGGGATACGCAGTATTTT. The whole variable domain, filled in from reference TRBV14 and TRBJ2-3, reads EAGVTQFPSHSVIEKGQTVTLRCDPISGHDNLYWYRRVMGKEIKFLLHFVKESKQDESGMPNNRFLAERTGGTYSTLKVQPAELEDSGVYFCASSQGGASGDTQYFGPGTRLTVL.

This chain links TRBV2 with TRBJ1-2, with 9 positions matching TRBD1. Per the germline V gene, CDR1 is SNHLY and CDR2 is FYNNEI. V lost 5 bases and J lost 3; bases outside the gene matches: 4. The CDR3 contains 14 residues. The CDR3 loop is CASSPGTGYYGYTF. The CDR3 DNA is TGTGCCAGCAGTCCCGGGACAGGGTACTATGGCTACACCTTC. The whole variable domain, filled in from reference TRBV2 and TRBJ1-2, reads EPEVTQTPSHQVTQMGQEVILRCVPISNHLYFYWYRQILGQKVEFLVSFYNNEISEKSEIFDDQFSVERPDGSNFTLKIRSTKLEDSAMYFCASSPGTGYYGYTFGSGTRLTVV.

The chain recombines TRBV30 with TRBJ1-2; no definite D call. The V gene lost 3 bases and the J gene lost 4 bases, with 12 bases spanning the gap. The CDR3 is 13 residues long. Per the germline V gene, CDR1 is GTSNPN and CDR2 is SVGIG (reference sequence). CDR3 residues: CAWRTTGSYGYTF. CDR3 DNA: TGTGCCTGGAGGACTACGGGGTCCTATGGCTACACCTTC.

This clone turned up a few times. The V call is TRBV4-1, the J call TRBJ2-5; no clear D gene. Germline V lookup: CDR1 MGHRA, CDR2 YSYEKL. The ends were cut back, 2 bases at V and 4 bases at J, with 8 bases in the middle. CDR3 size: 13 residues. As DNA, the CDR3 is TGCGCCAGCAGCCAATGGGTTTTAGAGACCCAGTACTTC. Residues: CASSQWVLETQYF.

The table lists this clone with a few counts. The chain uses TRBV28 and TRBJ2-7; the D gene is possibly TRBD1 (6 bases). V lost 7 bases to trimming and J lost 0 bases, with 16 bases between them. The CDR3 runs 15 residues. Germline loops: CDR1 MDHEN, CDR2 SYDVKM. The CDR3: CASTPGVGFSYEQYF. As DNA, the CDR3 is TGTGCCAGCACCCCAGGGGTCGGTTTCTCCTACGAGCAGTACTTC.

The chain is built from TRBV5-1 and TRBJ1-2, with D possibly being TRBD1 (5 bases). V dropped 0 bases and J dropped 4 bases, with 10 bases sitting between them. The CDR3 is made up of 14 amino acids. Germline CDR1 SGHRS, CDR2 YFSETQ. CDR3 DNA sequence: TGCGCCAGCAGCTTGGAGGCTGGGACCTATGGCTACACCTTC. Its protein product is CASSLEAGTYGYTF.

The chain carries TRBV19 and TRBJ1-2; 8 nucleotides align to TRBD1. V was pared by 10 bases and J by 7 bases, with 11 bases of the junction left unmatched. The CDR3 has 13 residues. Germline V gives CDR1 LNHDA, CDR2 SQIVND (reference sequence). This chain's CDR3 is CATRPGQGTGYTF. The CDR3 region has the DNA TGTGCCACCCGACCAGGACAGGGTACTGGCTACACCTTC.

This clone was detected once. V is TRBV25-1 and J is TRBJ1-2; D unresolved. Trimming pared 4 bases from V and 4 bases from J, leaving 7 bases between. This CDR3 contains 12 residues. CDR1 MGHDK and CDR2 SYGVNS come from the germline V gene. The CDR3 DNA sequence: TGTGCCAGCAGTGCCGGACTCTATGGCTACACCTTC. Residues: CASSAGLYGYTF.

The CDR3 sequence: CAWTYSGGQNIQYF. The CDR3 bases are TGTGCCTGGACTTATTCTGGAGGACAAAACATTCAGTACTTC. V usage is TRBV30 and J usage is TRBJ2-4, with a tentative D call TRBD2 (5 bases). Trimming removed 4 bases from V and 5 bases from J, with 15 bases in between. The CDR3 length is 14 residues. The germline V gene encodes CDR1 GTSNPN and CDR2 SVGIG (reference sequence).

This rearrangement joins TRBV19 to TRBJ1-2; 8 bases are shared with TRBD1. Germline-derived CDR1 and CDR2 are LNHDA and SQIVND (reference sequence). This CDR3 comprises 13 residues. The J segment lost 4 bases and the V segment lost 7 bases, leaving 5 bases of the junction unmatched. CDR3 in DNA: TGTGCCAGTACCACGACAGGGGTCTATGGCTACACCTTC. Residues: CASTTTGVYGYTF. The variable domain in full, completed from reference TRBV19 and TRBJ1-2, reads DGGITQSPKYLFRKEGQNVTLSCEQNLNHDAMYWYRQDPGQGLRLIYYSQIVNDFQKGDIAEGYSVSREKKESFPLTVTSAQKNPTAFYLCASTTTGVYGYTFGSGTRLTVV.

V is TRBV6-5 and J is TRBJ2-5; D ambiguous. This CDR3 contains 14 residues. Trimming removed 10 bases from V and 2 bases from J, with 17 bases in between. The germline CDR1 and CDR2 sequences are MNHEY and SVGAGI. The DNA for the CDR3 is TGTGCCACGGGCGTCCAGGACGCGCAAGAGACCCAGTACTTC. Encoded protein: CATGVQDAQETQYF.